What follows are 6 T cell receptor beta chains derived from one specimen sequenced in a study of shared clonotypes between healthy human individuals. The protocol was immunoSEQ multiplex PCR, while the TCRdb copy is restricted to in-frame clones and leaves out a portion. The sample shows a few million clones, around 90% of them seen only once. The specimen was naive CD4+ T cells sorted from blood. Subset denoted: CD45RA+ positively selected. The origin of the receptors is a man between 18 and 29 years old in good health.

The chain combines TRBV9 with TRBJ2-4; 10 bases map to TRBD1. The V and J ends lost 4 bases and 4 bases, in that order; junction bases with no gene match: 11. CDR1 is SGDLS, CDR2 YYNGEE, per germline. The CDR3 is 17 residues long. The CDR3 sequence is CASSSQDRGDSKNIQYF. As DNA, the CDR3 is TGTGCCAGCAGCTCCCAGGACAGGGGGGATTCGAAAAACATTCAGTACTTC.

Details on this clone: This sample also contains other DNA sequences that code for the same CDR3. This chain links TRBV18 with TRBJ2-5, with 7 bases lining up with TRBD2. Germline V gene lookup returns CDR1 KGHSH and CDR2 LQKENI. The CDR3 length is 13 residues. J gave up 2 bases and V 6 bases, and 3 bases lay outside the gene matches. CDR3: CASSLGGQETQYF. The CDR3 coding sequence is TGTGCCAGCTCCCTGGGGGGGCAAGAGACCCAGTACTTC.

The count of this clone is one. The chain joins TRBV18 to TRBJ2-5; 8 nucleotides align to TRBD1. Per the germline V gene, CDR1 is KGHSH and CDR2 is LQKENI. The CDR3 spans 15 residues. V shed 3 bases, J shed 2 bases, and the junction held 5 bases outside the gene matches. The CDR3 is CASSPLTGAQETQYF. The DNA for the CDR3 is TGTGCCAGCTCACCCTTGACAGGGGCGCAAGAGACCCAGTACTTC.

V is TRBV19 and J is TRBJ2-5, with TRBD2 identical over 7 bases. This CDR3 region has 16 residues. Germline lookup yields CDR1 LNHDA and CDR2 SQIVND (reference sequence). The J segment lost 2 bases and the V segment lost 3 bases, leaving 9 bases of the junction unmatched. The CDR3 DNA is TGTGCCAGTAGTATGAGGAGCGGGGTTGGGCAAGAGACCCAGTACTTC. It encodes CASSMRSGVGQETQYF. The variable domain in full, completed from reference TRBV19 and TRBJ2-5, reads DGGITQSPKYLFRKEGQNVTLSCEQNLNHDAMYWYRQDPGQGLRLIYYSQIVNDFQKGDIAEGYSVSREKKESFPLTVTSAQKNPTAFYLCASSMRSGVGQETQYFGPGTRLLVL.

On this clone: The sample has other DNA sequences that encode this CDR3 too. The chain is built from TRBV7-9 and TRBJ1-2, with D hard to call. Germline lookup yields CDR1 SEHNR and CDR2 FQNEAQ (reference sequence). The CDR3 is made up of 13 amino acids. Trimming shortened V by 1 base and J by 2 bases, and 5 bases separated the two germline ends. The DNA for the CDR3 is TGTGCCAGCAGCTTAGTCAGCAACTATGGCTACACCTTC. Its translation is CASSLVSNYGYTF.

This rearrangement joins TRBV14 to TRBJ1-2, with 7 bases lining up with TRBD1. With V trimmed by 2 bases and J by 4 bases, 7 bases remained unmatched. Germline V gene data show CDR1 as SGHDN and CDR2 as FVKESK. There are 15 residues in the CDR3. CDR3 amino acids: CASSQFRAGGYGYTF. The DNA for the CDR3 is TGTGCCAGCAGCCAATTTCGGGCAGGGGGCTATGGCTACACCTTC.